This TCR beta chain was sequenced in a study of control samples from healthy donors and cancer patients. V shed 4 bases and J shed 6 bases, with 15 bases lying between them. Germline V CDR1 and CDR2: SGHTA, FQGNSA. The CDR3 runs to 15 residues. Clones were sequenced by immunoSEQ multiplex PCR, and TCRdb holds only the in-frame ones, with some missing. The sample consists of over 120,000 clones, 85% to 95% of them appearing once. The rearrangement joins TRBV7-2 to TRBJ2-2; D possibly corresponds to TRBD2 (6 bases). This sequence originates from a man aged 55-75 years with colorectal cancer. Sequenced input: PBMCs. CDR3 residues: CASSYQSGEPGELFF. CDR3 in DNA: TGTGCCAGCAGCTATCAATCGGGGGAACCCGGGGAGCTGTTTTTT.